This T cell receptor (beta chain) was found in a study of tissue T cells after allogeneic stem cell transplantation. On the study more broadly: CD3+ T cells were flow-sorted when enough cells; otherwise DNA extracted directly.

V was clipped by 2 bases and J by 2 bases, with 6 bases between them. This CDR3 is built from 13 residues. CDR1 is KGHSH, CDR2 LQKENI, per germline. Sequenced by immunoSEQ multiplex PCR; TCRdb stores in-frame clones only, minus some. The sample records 28,000 or so clones, about 90% being singletons. The TCR was taken from a male donor older than 55 who later had graft-versus-host disease after an allogeneic stem cell transplant. The sequencing used blood, collected before transplantation. This rearrangement joins TRBV18 to TRBJ1-2, with no clear D. CDR3 DNA sequence: TGTGCCAGCTCACCAGAGCAGAACTATGGCTACACCTTC. Translating gives CASSPEQNYGYTF.